This T cell receptor beta chain was sequenced in a study of T cells in Graves' hyperthyroidism and ophthalmopathy. Study overall: At initial diagnosis, before any treatment had begun, peripheral blood was obtained. Study-wide results and caveats: Blood also contained most expanded thyroid clonotypes above 0.001.

Germline CDR1 reads SGHTA; CDR2 reads FQGNSA. Trimming pared 4 bases from V and 3 bases from J, leaving 6 bases between. CDR3 length: 12 amino acids. TCR beta CDR3 regions were amplified from RNA transcripts. Using the HTBI primer set, a first-round RT-PCR was run on the TCR CDR3. TCRdb itself ran the multiplex PCR reads through MiXCR, one entry per CDR3 protein. Among about 340,000 distinct CDR3 sequences listed, 15% to 20% were seen once. This clonotype appeared many times. The antigen is undetermined. The rearrangement links TRBV7-2 to TRBJ1-1; D is perhaps TRBD1 (5 bases). The specimen was blood. The sequence was obtained from a woman aged 45-59 years with Graves' hyperthyroidism. The CDR3 sequence: CASSWGDTEAFF. CDR3 DNA: TGTGCCAGCAGCTGGGGGGACACTGAAGCTTTCTTT.